This T cell receptor beta chain was identified during a study of cytomegalovirus exposure and HLA in healthy donors. Study-wide results and limits: The study flagged roughly 160 TCR beta chains as cytomegalovirus-associated.

The V gene lost 2 bases and the J gene lost 0 bases, with 13 bases spanning the gap. CDR1 and CDR2 from the germline V gene are MNHEY and SMNVEV (reference sequence). There are 16 residues in the CDR3. 13 Jbeta primers and 60 Vbeta primers were used for the PCR. TCRdb's table, derived via immunoSEQ multiplex PCR, lists solely in-frame clones and lacks some. The sample contains some 130,000 clones, 80% of which appear only once. As for this clone: What it recognizes is unknown.

Specimen: PBMCs. V usage is TRBV27 and J usage is TRBJ1-2; D possibly corresponds to TRBD1 (5 bases). The TCR comes from a man aged 25-45 years in good health. The CDR3 DNA follows: TGTGCCAGCAGTTTACTTACCTCGGACACTAACTATGGCTACACCTTC. It specifies CASSLLTSDTNYGYTF.